Each of the 21 T cell receptor beta chains below was sequenced from the same sample in a study of T cell repertoires in cytomegalovirus infection. Which antigens these TCRs recognize remains unknown. Each CDR3 protein is one row after TCRdb ran MiXCR on the reads. This table has about 770,000 distinct CDR3 sequences, under 35% appearing once. Material: cultured CD8+ T cells from PBMCs, obtained from culture after CMV antigen stimulation. Receptor source: a human donor in good health (CMV status not recorded). Some clones in this sample may be carry-over from other donors' samples.

The chain joins TRBV9 to TRBJ1-2; D uncertain. This CDR3 has 11 amino acids. The ends were cut back, 4 bases at V and 7 bases at J, with 8 bases in the middle. CDR1 is SGDLS, CDR2 YYNGEE, per germline. DNA for the CDR3: TGTGCCAGCAGCTCCCGGCTTGGCTACACCTTC. Translated: CASSSRLGYTF.

In this sample, this clonotype turned up many times. The V gene is TRBV28, the J gene TRBJ2-1; D remains unclear. Trimming cost V 3 bases and J 2 bases, with 8 bases left between them. The CDR3 covers 14 residues. Germline V gene data show CDR1 as MDHEN and CDR2 as SYDVKM. The CDR3 DNA sequence: TGTGCCAGCAGTTTGGGTACTCCCTACAATGAGCAGTTCTTC. Protein product: CASSLGTPYNEQFF. Full variable domain (missing parts from reference TRBV28 and TRBJ2-1): DVKVTQSSRYLVKRTGEKVFLECVQDMDHENMFWYRQDPGLGLRLIYFSYDVKMKEKGDIPEGYSVSREKKERFSLILESASTNQTSMYLCASSLGTPYNEQFFGPGTRLTVL.

Of note for this clonotype: An end of the junction differs from the germline gene, which may be a read error. The rearrangement links TRBV7-8 to TRBJ2-2; weak D call: TRBD2 (5 bases). The CDR3 is made up of 15 amino acids. Germline loops: CDR1 SGHVS, CDR2 FQNEAQ. CDR3 region: CASSSLLQNTGELCF. CDR3 bases: TGTGCCAGCAGCTCCCTTCTACAAAACACCGGGGAACTGTGTTTT.

This clonotype was observed a few times. The gene calls are TRBV7-6 and TRBJ2-1; D might be TRBD2 (5 bases). CDR3 size: 16 residues. Germline V gene data show CDR1 as SGHVS and CDR2 as FNYEAQ. V was clipped by 5 bases and J by 2 bases, with 16 bases between them. CDR3 sequence: CASSPPGVTTYNEQFF. The CDR3 coding sequence is TGTGCCAGCAGCCCCCCCGGGGTTACGACCTACAATGAGCAGTTCTTC.

This chain uses TRBV7-2 with TRBJ1-1; D remains unclear. The CDR3 is made up of 12 amino acids. Germline CDR1 is SGHTA and CDR2 is FQGNSA. V was clipped by 3 bases and J by 6 bases, with 8 bases between them. CDR3 residues: CASSFGFAEAFF. CDR3 in DNA: TGTGCCAGCAGCTTTGGTTTCGCTGAAGCTTTCTTT.

This clonotype was picked up a small number of times. This chain links TRBV12-3 or TRBV12-4 with TRBJ1-2, with no clear D. Trimming took 6 bases from V and 0 from J, leaving 11 bases between them. This CDR3 is 14 amino acids long. The CDR3 DNA is TGTGCCAGCAGCCCTCCCTATGCTAACTATGGCTACACCTTC. Translating gives CASSPPYANYGYTF.

CDR3 bases: TGTGCTCCCAAGTCATCGAACACCGGGGAGCTGTTTTTT. Translating it yields CAPKSSNTGELFF. The chain is built from TRBV2 and TRBJ2-2, with D unresolved. The germline V gene encodes CDR1 SNHLY and CDR2 FYNNEI. The CDR3 runs 13 residues.

The rearrangement uses TRBV27 and TRBJ1-5; D might be TRBD1 (5 bases). In germline, CDR1 is MNHEY, CDR2 SMNVEV (reference sequence). V was clipped by 1 base and J by 7 bases, with 11 bases between them. The CDR3 is 14 amino acids. The DNA of the CDR3 is TGTGCCAGCAGTTTATACGAGGGGCACCAGCCCCAGCATTTT. This sequence encodes CASSLYEGHQPQHF.

In its sample, this clonotype was seen a few times. The chain employs TRBV18 and TRBJ2-1; D uncertain. The CDR3 spans 15 residues. V shed 0 bases and J shed 5 bases, with 11 bases lying between them. CDR1 is KGHSH and CDR2 is LQKENI in the germline V gene. In DNA form, the CDR3 reads TGTGCCAGCTCACCACCGGAAGCTAATAACAATGAGCAGTTCTTC. Its protein product is CASSPPEANNNEQFF.

This clonotype was picked up a small number of times. The chain uses TRBV19 and TRBJ2-2; a weak D match, TRBD2 (5 bases). This CDR3 is 18 amino acids long. V lost 5 bases, J lost 0 bases, and 19 bases lay in between. Germline V lookup: CDR1 LNHDA, CDR2 SQIVND (reference sequence). In nucleotides, the CDR3 is TGTGCCAGTAGTCTCCTAACCGAGCCGACTACGAACACCGGGGAGCTGTTTTTT. Protein: CASSLLTEPTTNTGELFF.

This clonotype has a handful of counts. In DNA, the CDR3 is TGCAGCGTTGAAGATCGAGGAAGGGGTGCACTGGATGAGCAGTTCTTC. The encoded protein is CSVEDRGRGALDEQFF. V usage is TRBV29-1 and J usage is TRBJ2-1; TRBD1 is a possible D gene (5 bases). The V gene lost 0 bases and the J gene lost 8 bases, with 20 bases spanning the gap. CDR3 length equals 16 residues. Germline CDR1 and CDR2: SQVTM and ANQGSEA.

This clonotype was recorded many times. CDR3 coding DNA: TGTGCCAGCAGCCCCCTGCCACCGGGACGGGTGAATGCTTTCTTT. Protein: CASSPLPPGRVNAFF. The rearrangement joins TRBV7-2 to TRBJ1-1, with a possible D match to TRBD1 (5 bases). V gave up 5 bases and J gave up 11 bases, with 24 bases separating them. The length of the CDR3 is 15 residues. Per germline, CDR1 SGHTA and CDR2 FQGNSA. Full variable domain (rest looked up from reference TRBV7-2 and TRBJ1-1): GAGVSQSPSNKVTEKGKDVELRCDPISGHTALYWYRQSLGQGLEFLIYFQGNSAPDKSGLPSDRFSAERTGGSVSTLTIQRTQQEDSAVYLCASSPLPPGRVNAFFGQGTRLTVV.

This clonotype turned up a few times. V usage is TRBV6-2 or TRBV6-3 and J usage is TRBJ2-7; D possibly matches TRBD1 or TRBD2 (5 bases each). Per germline, CDR1 MNHEY and CDR2 SVGEGT. The CDR3 contains 17 residues. V lost 6 bases and J 3 bases, leaving 24 bases between the germline ends. The CDR3 here is CASRGFENGTANYEQYV. CDR3 nucleotide sequence: TGTGCCAGCAGAGGGTTCGAGAACGGGACGGCGAACTACGAGCAGTACGTC.

In its sample, this clonotype was seen a few times. The chain is built from TRBV7-6 and TRBJ2-1, with a possible D match to TRBD2 (5 bases). Germline V CDR1 and CDR2: SGHVS, FNYEAQ. Trimming left V 1 base short and J 5 bases short, with 9 bases between. The CDR3 extends over 14 amino acids. Here the CDR3 reads CASSLVAKDNEQFF. The CDR3 DNA reads TGTGCCAGCAGCTTAGTAGCGAAAGACAATGAGCAGTTCTTC.

This chain joins TRBV7-3 and TRBJ1-1; D gene unclear. The germline gives CDR1 SGHTA, CDR2 FQGTGA. The CDR3 has 13 residues. V lost 0 bases to trimming and J lost 6 bases, with 8 bases between them. The CDR3, as DNA: TGTGCCAGCAGCTTAACGTTGGGCTCTGAAGCTTTCTTT. This encodes CASSLTLGSEAFF.

This clonotype was seen a handful of times. The chain employs TRBV27 and TRBJ2-1; D is undetermined. The germline V gene has CDR1 MNHEY and CDR2 SMNVEV (reference sequence). Trimming removed 1 base at V and 9 bases at J, with 10 bases between. CDR3 length: 13 amino acids. The CDR3 DNA reads TGTGCCAGCAGTTTATTGGCTCTAGGTGAGCAGTTCTTC. Translation: CASSLLALGEQFF.

This clonotype has more than one count but fewer than ten. This chain uses TRBV29-1 with TRBJ2-1; perhaps TRBD1 as D (5 bases). The CDR3 consists of 13 residues. Germline CDR1 reads SQVTM; CDR2 reads ANQGSEA. Trimming shortened V by 3 bases and J by 4 bases, and 10 bases separated the two germline ends. This chain's CDR3 is CSVDGQGYNEQFF. The CDR3, as DNA: TGCAGCGTTGATGGCCAGGGATACAATGAGCAGTTCTTC.

This clonotype was seen many times. V and J are TRBV6-2 or TRBV6-3 and TRBJ2-5; 11 nucleotides align to TRBD2. The CDR3 covers 16 residues. Germline loops: CDR1 MNHEY, CDR2 SVGEGT. V lost 6 bases and J lost 2; bases outside the gene matches: 8. Here the CDR3 reads CASSPSSGGLQETQYF. The DNA for the CDR3 is TGTGCCAGCAGCCCATCTAGCGGGGGGCTTCAAGAGACCCAGTACTTC.

The table lists this clonotype with many counts. V usage is TRBV7-9 and J usage is TRBJ1-1; unclear D gene. The CDR3 has 16 amino acids. Germline V gene sequence: CDR1 SEHNR, CDR2 FQNEAQ (reference sequence). Trimming shortened V by 0 bases and J by 1 base, and 12 bases separated the two germline ends. Written as DNA, the CDR3 is TGTGCCAGCAGCTTAGCCTCTTTCGAGAGGAACACTGAAGCTTTCTTT. This translates into CASSLASFERNTEAFF.

The genes are TRBV6-6 and TRBJ2-3; 8 bases fit TRBD2. The germline V gene has CDR1 MNHNY and CDR2 SVGAGI (reference sequence). Trimming took 0 bases from V and 2 from J; bases not matched to a gene: 7. This CDR3 region has 17 residues. This CDR3 is CASSYSTGLDFTDTQYF. DNA of the CDR3: TGTGCCAGCAGTTACTCGACGGGACTAGATTTCACAGATACGCAGTATTTT.

This clonotype was seen a few times. The J gene is TRBJ2-7, the V gene TRBV12-3 or TRBV12-4; D remains ambiguous. V lost 6 bases, J lost 4 bases, and 13 bases lay in between. The CDR3 totals 13 residues. CDR3 amino acids: CASSLGPAYEQYV. Here the CDR3 DNA reads TGTGCCAGCAGCCTCGGACCGGCATACGAGCAGTACGTC.